This T cell receptor beta chain was profiled in a study of glioma-infiltrating T cells. Using RNA template, CDR3s of TCR alpha and beta were amplified with iRepertoire arm-PCR. Tissue mRNA or PBMC total RNA, roughly 90-400 ng, went into one-step reverse transcription and amplification. TCRdb processed the multiplex PCR reads anew with MiXCR; each CDR3 protein has one entry. There are under 200,000 distinct CDR3 sequences in the sample; around 30% occur only once, and 20% lies in the top ten. In this sample, this clonotype turned up a few times. Its target is not known. Findings of the study overall: CDR3 overlap between tissue and blood was very small. Gliomas, especially low-grade, showed above-expected tissue-blood divergence; non-neoplastic patients showed below.

The source material was glioma tissue, nonneoplastic brain tissue, or PBMCs (not recorded which). The sequence was collected from a human donor with low-grade glioma or glioblastoma, undergoing nonglioma brain surgery, or in good health (not recorded which).

CDR3 nucleotide sequence: TGTGCCAGCAGGGAGACAGGGGGGAACTATGGCTACACCTTC. Translated, it gives CASRETGGNYGYTF. This sequence joins TRBV12-3 or TRBV12-4 and TRBJ1-2; 9 bases line up with TRBD1. J gave up 2 bases and V 6 bases, and 4 bases lay outside the gene matches. CDR3 length: 14 residues.